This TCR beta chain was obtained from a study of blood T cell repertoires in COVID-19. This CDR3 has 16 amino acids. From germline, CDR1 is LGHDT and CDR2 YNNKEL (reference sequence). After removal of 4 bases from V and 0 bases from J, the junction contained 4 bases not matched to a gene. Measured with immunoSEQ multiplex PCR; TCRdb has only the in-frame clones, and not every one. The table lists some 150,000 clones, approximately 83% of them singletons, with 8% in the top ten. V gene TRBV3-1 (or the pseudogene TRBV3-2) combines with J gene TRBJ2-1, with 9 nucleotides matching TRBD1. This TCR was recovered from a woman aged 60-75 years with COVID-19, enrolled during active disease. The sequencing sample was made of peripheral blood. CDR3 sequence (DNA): TGTGCCAGCAGCCCGCTGACAGGGGGCTCCTACAATGAGCAGTTCTTC. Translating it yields CASSPLTGGSYNEQFF.